The 14 T cell receptor beta chains below were found in one sample sequenced in a study of Tregs in tolerant kidney transplant recipients (dated by TCRdb to the late 2010s). The sample's time point label is to be understood as: blood sample drawn before combined kidney and bone marrow transplant. Preparation of the library involved the immunoSEQ multiplex PCR assay. TCRdb took this table from immuneACCESS and kept in-frame rearrangements with V and J called. Such tables lack part of the clones; where checked against another copy, unresolved V genes explain under half of the gap, and the rest is unexplained. The sample table records about 72,000 clones; 80% to 95% of these occur just once. Clones ranked in the top ten supply roughly 9.8% of the sample. The sequences come from CD8+ T cells from blood, collected before the transplant. These receptors were collected from a human donor who received a combined kidney and bone marrow transplant.

This clone was observed a few times. The chain uses TRBV27 and TRBJ2-3; 8 nucleotides align to TRBD2. In germline, CDR1 is MNHEY, CDR2 SMNVEV (reference sequence). Trimming removed 7 bases from V and 3 bases from J; junction bases left unmatched: 9. The CDR3 consists of 15 residues. The chain's CDR3 is CASNYGLAGTDTQYF. Written as DNA, the CDR3 is TGTGCCAGCAACTACGGACTAGCAGGGACAGATACGCAGTATTTT.

The chain couples TRBV5-4 to TRBJ1-1; D is uncertain. V was cut by 3 bases and J by 3 bases, with 15 bases left in between. Germline-derived CDR1 and CDR2 are SGHNT and YYREEE (reference sequence). CDR3 length equals 15 residues. CDR3 in amino acids: CASSSLGESDTEAFF. CDR3 DNA sequence: TGTGCCAGCAGCTCCCTAGGAGAGTCGGACACTGAAGCTTTCTTT.

On this clone: The junction departs from germline at one end; a sequencing error may be responsible. The chain links TRBV5-4 to TRBJ1-3, with 9 bases identical to TRBD1. The germline V gene has CDR1 SGHNT and CDR2 YYREEE (reference sequence). This CDR3 has 14 amino acids. The CDR3 sequence is CANSWTGAGNTIYF. The CDR3 nucleotides are TGTGCCAACAGCTGGACAGGGGCTGGAAACACCATATATTTT. Combining the CDR3 with reference TRBV5-4 and TRBJ1-3 gives the whole variable domain ETGVTQSPTHLIKTRGQQVTLRCSSQSGHNTVSWYQQALGQGPQFIFQYYREEENGRGNFPPRFSGLQFPNYSSELNVNALELDDSALYLCANSWTGAGNTIYFGEGSWLTVV.

A few counts support this clone. The identical CDR3 is also encoded by other nucleotide sequences in the sample. The V call is TRBV27, the J call TRBJ1-6; TRBD1 is a possible D gene (5 bases). Germline CDR1 is MNHEY and CDR2 is SMNVEV (reference sequence). The CDR3 is made up of 15 amino acids. The germline V and J ends were trimmed by 5 bases and 10 bases, with 18 bases remaining between them. CDR3 sequence reads: CASSPRGGENSPLHF. CDR3 nucleotides: TGTGCCAGCAGTCCGCGGGGAGGGGAGAACTCACCCCTCCACTTT.

This chain links TRBV4-3 with TRBJ2-3, with D tentatively TRBD2 (6 bases). Trimming took 3 bases from V and 6 from J, leaving 13 bases between them. The CDR3 covers 14 residues. The germline V gene encodes CDR1 LGHNA and CDR2 YSLEER. The CDR3 DNA reads as TGCGCCAGCAGCCAGGGGGGTCCGTCCGATACGCAGTATTTT. Translated: CASSQGGPSDTQYF.

With regard to this clone: The junction does not match germline at one end; this may be a read error. The chain has TRBV4-1 and TRBJ1-2, with D perhaps TRBD1 (5 bases). The germline gives CDR1 MGHRA, CDR2 YSYEKL. This CDR3 comprises 15 residues. The CDR3 is CASSQVSPGRYGHTF. CDR3 DNA sequence: TGCGCCAGCAGCCAAGTTAGCCCAGGGAGGTATGGCCACACCTTC.

The rearrangement links TRBV4-1 to TRBJ2-1, with a weak D call TRBD2 (6 bases). The CDR3 totals 15 residues. V was cut by 4 bases and J by 3 bases, with 13 bases left in between. CDR1 and CDR2 (germline): MGHRA, YSYEKL. The CDR3 nucleotides are TGCGCCAGCAGCCCGGACTGGGGGGACTACAATGAGCAGTTCTTC. The encoded protein is CASSPDWGDYNEQFF.

This chain uses TRBV14 with TRBJ2-5; the D gene is possibly TRBD1 (5 bases). The CDR3 spans 15 residues. V lost 6 bases and J 5 bases, leaving 19 bases between the germline ends. The germline gives CDR1 SGHDN, CDR2 FVKESK. CDR3 DNA sequence: TGTGCCAGCAGTCCCAGGATGTCAGGGCACGAGACCCAGTACTTC. Protein product: CASSPRMSGHETQYF.

The chain carries TRBV7-8 and TRBJ2-3, with 7 bases fitting TRBD2. Losses at the gene ends were 0 bases for V and 10 bases for J; bases not matched to a gene: 4. This CDR3 contains 13 residues. From germline, CDR1 is SGHVS and CDR2 FQNEAQ. Here the CDR3 reads CASSLAAGSPQYF. The CDR3 DNA reads TGTGCCAGCAGCTTAGCAGCGGGAAGTCCGCAGTATTTT.

V and J are TRBV19 and TRBJ1-2; unclear D gene. The CDR3 is 14 residues long. The V gene's germline CDR1 is LNHDA and CDR2 SQIVND (reference sequence). Trimming cost V 3 bases and J 1 base, with 9 bases left between them. CDR3 region: CASSIPGINYGYTF. Here the CDR3 DNA reads TGTGCCAGTAGTATCCCCGGGATTAACTATGGCTACACCTTC.

This rearrangement joins TRBV27 to TRBJ1-4, with 7 bases identical to TRBD1. CDR3 length equals 15 residues. With 4 bases clipped from V and 5 bases from J, the junction kept 7 bases outside the gene matches. Germline lookup yields CDR1 MNHEY and CDR2 SMNVEV (reference sequence). In DNA form, the CDR3 reads TGTGCCAGCAGTTCGGGGACAGTTTCAAATGAAAAACTGTTTTTT. Protein sequence: CASSSGTVSNEKLFF.

This rearrangement joins TRBV9 to TRBJ1-1; no clear D gene. Trimming removed 3 bases at V and 0 bases at J, with 18 bases between. Germline loops: CDR1 SGDLS, CDR2 YYNGEE. The CDR3 runs to 17 residues. The CDR3 protein is CASSGHGELLLNTEAFF. CDR3 sequence (DNA): TGTGCCAGCAGCGGCCACGGGGAGCTCCTACTGAACACTGAAGCTTTCTTT.

The chain joins TRBV5-6 to TRBJ1-4, with D maybe TRBD1 (6 bases). The V gene lost 0 bases and the J gene lost 0 bases, with 18 bases spanning the gap. Germline V gene sequence: CDR1 SGHDT, CDR2 YYEEEE. The CDR3 length is 19 residues. CDR3: CASSLAHRQAGPTNEKLFF. The CDR3 bases are TGTGCCAGCAGCTTGGCCCACCGACAGGCCGGACCAACTAATGAAAAACTGTTTTTT.

The chain joins TRBV2 to TRBJ2-1; 7 bases map to TRBD2. V lost 4 bases and J lost 6; bases outside the gene matches: 9. The CDR3 spans 15 residues. Germline CDR1 SNHLY, CDR2 FYNNEI. The CDR3 DNA reads TGTGCCAGCAGTGGATTCGTGACTAGCTTCAATGAGCAGTTCTTC. It yields the protein CASSGFVTSFNEQFF.